The 27 T cell receptor beta chains below come from one sample, sequenced in a study. One entry per CDR3 protein, called by TCRdb with MiXCR from the 5' RACE reads. Of around 5,300 distinct CDR3 sequences listed, 70% to 85% are singletons. Sequencing was carried out using naive CD4+ T cells sorted from blood. Subset given: naive CD4+ T cells, CD4+CD45RA+CD25-. These receptors were obtained from a female donor with breast cancer.

V gene TRBV20-1 combines with J gene TRBJ2-1; TRBD2 agrees at 7 bases. J gave up 8 bases and V 3 bases, and 10 bases lay outside the gene matches. CDR1 and CDR2 (germline): DFQATT, SNEGSKA (reference sequence). The CDR3 is made up of 14 amino acids. As DNA, the CDR3 is TGCAGTGCTAGTTCGGGCGGGAGTTCGTATGAGCAGTTCTTC. This codes for CSASSGGSSYEQFF.

V usage is TRBV20-1 and J usage is TRBJ1-2; 8 nucleotides match TRBD1. V lost 0 bases to trimming and J lost 2 bases; unmatched junction nucleotides: 5. CDR3 length: 15 amino acids. Germline loops: CDR1 DFQATT, CDR2 SNEGSKA (reference sequence). This CDR3 reads CSARDQGQANYGYTF. CDR3 DNA sequence: TGCAGTGCTAGAGATCAGGGACAGGCAAACTATGGCTACACCTTC.

This clonotype was recorded once. CDR3 in amino acids: CSARDRGLRSYTF. The CDR3 DNA follows: TGCAGTGCTAGGGACAGGGGGCTCAGGAGCTACACCTTC. This chain uses TRBV20-1 with TRBJ1-2, with 11 bases matching TRBD1. The CDR3 length is 13 residues. Trimming took 3 bases from V and 9 from J; bases not matched to a gene: 6. Germline V gene data show CDR1 as DFQATT and CDR2 as SNEGSKA (reference sequence).

The chain couples TRBV12-2 to TRBJ2-7; the D segment call TRBD1 is taken from the table without a DNA check. TRBV12-2 is an annotated pseudogene. This CDR3 region has 16 residues. CDR3 nucleotides: TGTGCAAGTCGCCACCGAGGACAGATTGACTCCTACGAGCAGTACTTC. Encoded protein: CASRHRGQIDSYEQYF.

The CDR3 loop reads CASSDGNRGGTEAFF. The CDR3 nucleotides read TGTGCCAGCTCCGACGGGAACAGGGGAGGCACTGAAGCTTTCTTT. The rearrangement uses TRBV12-3 or TRBV12-4 and TRBJ1-1; the match to TRBD1 covers 7 bases. The CDR3 sequence is 15 residues long. With V trimmed by 8 bases and J by 4 bases, 13 bases remained unmatched.

J is TRBJ1-5 and V is TRBV6-1; 7 bases are a match to TRBD1. Germline trimming cut 1 base from V and 4 bases from J; bases unmatched to any gene: 4. The CDR3 totals 15 residues. CDR1 and CDR2 from the germline V gene are MNHNS and SASEGT. The CDR3 DNA follows: TGTGCCAGCAGTGAAGTAGGGACAGCGAATCAGCCCCAGCATTTT. The encoded protein is CASSEVGTANQPQHF.

This chain connects TRBV5-1 to TRBJ2-5, with D hard to call. Looked up from germline, CDR1 is SGHRS and CDR2 is YFSETQ. V was trimmed by 0 bases and J by 5 bases, leaving 14 bases between them. This CDR3 region has 15 residues. CDR3 sequence: CASSLDEWRRETQYF. Written as DNA, the CDR3 is TGCGCCAGCAGCTTGGATGAGTGGCGGCGGGAGACCCAGTACTTC. Using reference TRBV5-1 and TRBJ2-5 for the parts outside the CDR3, the full variable domain is KAGVTQTPRYLIKTRGQQVTLSCSPISGHRSVSWYQQTPGQGLQFLFEYFSETQRNKGNFPGRFSGRQFSNSRSEMNVSTLELGDSALYLCASSLDEWRRETQYFGPGTRLLVL.

The chain uses TRBV5-5 and TRBJ1-3, with 7 bases matching TRBD1. The CDR3 is made up of 16 amino acids. CDR1 and CDR2 (germline): SGHKS, YYEKEE (reference sequence). Trimming removed 6 bases from V and 2 bases from J; junction bases left unmatched: 11. CDR3 amino acids: CASTQSTGVAGNTIYF. In DNA, the CDR3 is TGTGCCAGCACCCAATCCACAGGGGTTGCTGGAAACACCATATATTTT.

The genes are TRBV4-1 and TRBJ2-1, with 10 positions matching TRBD2. The CDR3 has 17 amino acids. CDR1 and CDR2 from the germline V gene are MGHRA and YSYEKL. J was trimmed by 5 bases and V by 2 bases; bases with no gene match: 9. Written as DNA, the CDR3 is TGCGCCAGCAGCCAACTAGCGGGGGCCGGTAAACACAATGAGCAGTTCTTC. As protein: CASSQLAGAGKHNEQFF.

The chain combines TRBV7-6 with TRBJ2-1; 8 bases are shared with TRBD2. From germline, CDR1 is SGHVS and CDR2 FNYEAQ. The CDR3 is made up of 16 amino acids. J gave up 8 bases and V 1 base, and 10 bases lay outside the gene matches. In DNA form, the CDR3 reads TGTGCCAGCAGCTTAGTCGGAGGGACTAGTCGGGATGAGCAGTTCTTC. As protein: CASSLVGGTSRDEQFF.

The V and J genes are TRBV7-8 and TRBJ2-1; D remains ambiguous. V lost 7 bases and J 5 bases, leaving 12 bases between the germline ends. Germline values: CDR1 SGHVS, CDR2 FQNEAQ. The CDR3 has 13 residues. The chain's CDR3 is CASTLGQHNEQFF. The CDR3 DNA reads as TGTGCCAGCACCCTGGGCCAACACAATGAGCAGTTCTTC.

As regards this clonotype: A much larger clone differs by one base, so this may be a read error. The V call is TRBV6-5, the J call TRBJ1-5; 9 nucleotides line up with TRBD1. CDR1 is MNHEY and CDR2 is SVGAGI in the germline V gene. The CDR3 runs 16 residues. The DNA for the CDR3 is TGTGTCAGCAGGAGCGGGACAGGGTATTCATATCAGCCCCAGCATTTT. Amino acid sequence: CVSRSGTGYSYQPQHF.

This clonotype was seen a few times. The rearrangement links TRBV20-1 to TRBJ2-3; D not certain. The CDR3 has 14 residues. V was pared by 3 bases and J by 0 bases, with 10 bases between. CDR1 and CDR2 from the germline V gene are DFQATT and SNEGSKA (reference sequence). The CDR3 DNA reads as TGCAGTGCTAGGCTGCAGCCTAGCACAGATACGCAGTATTTT. Its protein is CSARLQPSTDTQYF.

The V gene is TRBV20-1, the J gene TRBJ1-1; D might be TRBD1 (5 bases). Trimming took 5 bases from V and 2 from J, leaving 12 bases between them. This CDR3 has 13 amino acids. Germline CDR1 and CDR2: DFQATT and SNEGSKA (reference sequence). For the CDR3, the DNA is TGCAGTGCTCTGTGGCAGGGCAACACTGAAGCTTTCTTT. Translated: CSALWQGNTEAFF.

This clonotype was observed a single time. This rearrangement joins TRBV5-5 to TRBJ2-3, with D perhaps matching TRBD1 (6 bases). From germline, CDR1 is SGHKS and CDR2 YYEKEE (reference sequence). CDR3 length equals 16 residues. Trimming stripped 1 base from V and 2 bases from J, with 14 bases between. The CDR3 DNA follows: TGTGCCAGCAGCTTGTTGGGGGCCGGGCTCACAGATACGCAGTATTTT. It specifies CASSLLGAGLTDTQYF. Drawing the rest from reference TRBV5-5 and TRBJ2-3, the complete variable domain is DAGVTQSPTHLIKTRGQQVTLRCSPISGHKSVSWYQQVLGQGPQFIFQYYEKEERGRGNFPDRFSARQFPNYSSELNVNALLLGDSALYLCASSLLGAGLTDTQYFGPGTRLTVL.

This sequence joins TRBV6-1 and TRBJ1-2, with 7 bases fitting TRBD1. Germline trimming cut 5 bases from V and 4 bases from J; bases unmatched to any gene: 7. The CDR3 is 14 residues long. Looked up from germline, CDR1 is MNHNS and CDR2 is SASEGT. The CDR3 protein is CASSPRQGLYGYTF. CDR3 coding DNA: TGTGCCAGCAGTCCGCGACAGGGACTCTATGGCTACACCTTC.

V is TRBV29-1 and J is TRBJ1-1, with 7 bases that match TRBD1. The length of the CDR3 is 14 residues. V lost 0 bases and J lost 1; bases outside the gene matches: 2. CDR1 is SQVTM, CDR2 ANQGSEA, per germline. CDR3 loop: CSVEEGTANTEAFF. In nucleotides, the CDR3 is TGCAGCGTTGAAGAAGGGACAGCGAACACTGAAGCTTTCTTT.

There are a few counts of this clonotype. The chain joins TRBV10-2 to TRBJ1-2, with D unclear. This CDR3 region has 13 residues. Trimming pared 8 bases from V and 2 bases from J, leaving 12 bases between. Per the germline V gene, CDR1 is WSHSY and CDR2 is SAAADI. CDR3 sequence: CASHSPPNYGYTF. The CDR3 DNA reads as TGCGCCAGCCACAGTCCCCCGAACTATGGCTACACCTTC.

The chain is built from TRBV29-1 and TRBJ2-3; D gene uncertain. The CDR3 runs to 13 residues. Germline CDR1 reads SQVTM; CDR2 reads ANQGSEA. V was clipped by 3 bases and J by 3 bases, with 10 bases between them. CDR3 loop: CSVEMGQTDTQYF. CDR3 in DNA: TGCAGCGTTGAGATGGGCCAGACAGATACGCAGTATTTT.

The J gene is TRBJ2-5, the V gene TRBV4-1, with 7 bases fitting TRBD1. The CDR3 runs 16 residues. V gave up 0 bases and J gave up 7 bases; unmatched junction bases: 11. Germline assignment: CDR1 MGHRA and CDR2 YSYEKL. The CDR3 sequence: CASSQDPGLPGGTQYF. CDR3 bases: TGCGCCAGCAGCCAAGATCCGGGCCTCCCAGGGGGGACCCAGTACTTC.

This clonotype was seen a few times. The rearrangement uses TRBV6-4 and TRBJ2-3; 9 nucleotides agree with TRBD2. The V gene end was trimmed by 3 bases and the J gene end by 3 bases; junction bases not matched to a gene: 7. The CDR3 has 16 residues. CDR1 and CDR2 from the germline V gene are MRHNA and SNTAGT. CDR3 nucleotides: TGTGCCAGCAGTGAAGTAGCGGGAGCAGGGACAGATACGCAGTATTTT. This sequence encodes CASSEVAGAGTDTQYF.

This clonotype was recorded a few times. The rearrangement links TRBV6-5 to TRBJ1-1; D is uncertain. Germline lookup yields CDR1 MNHEY and CDR2 SVGAGI. V was pared by 1 base and J by 5 bases, with 17 bases between. CDR3 length: 16 amino acids. The CDR3 region has the DNA TGTGCCAGCAGTTACTTCCGCGGGCGCCCGGGGACTGAAGCTTTCTTT. Its translation: CASSYFRGRPGTEAFF.

The chain is built from TRBV4-1 and TRBJ1-1; D ambiguous. The germline gives CDR1 MGHRA, CDR2 YSYEKL. This CDR3 is 12 amino acids long. The V and J ends lost 1 base and 7 bases respectively, with 7 bases between them. The CDR3 loop reads CASSQGSVEAFF. For the CDR3, the DNA is TGCGCCAGCAGCCAAGGGTCAGTTGAAGCTTTCTTT.

The chain employs TRBV5-1 and TRBJ1-2, with unresolved D. The CDR3 is 12 residues long. Trimming cost V 0 bases and J 0 bases, with 0 bases left between them. Germline values: CDR1 SGHRS, CDR2 YFSETQ. The chain's CDR3 is CASSLANYGYTF. The CDR3 DNA sequence: TGCGCCAGCAGCTTGGCTAACTATGGCTACACCTTC.

Concerning this clonotype: Germline and junction disagree at one end, which may indicate a read error. This chain connects TRBV10-1 to TRBJ1-2; D gene unclear. Germline V gene lookup returns CDR1 WNHNN and CDR2 SYGVQD (reference sequence). This CDR3 has 16 residues. The CDR3 loop reads CAISPYDAWEDYGYTF. The CDR3 nucleotides read TGTGCCATCAGTCCTTACGACGCCTGGGAGGACTATGGCTACACCTTC.

A remark on this clonotype: This CDR3 is missing its conserved last phenylalanine or tryptophan, likely due to a read error. This chain joins TRBV10-3 and TRBJ1-1, with D uncertain. Trimming cost V 0 bases and J 4 bases, with 6 bases left between them. The germline V gene encodes CDR1 ENHRY and CDR2 SYGVKD. The CDR3 is 13 amino acids. The CDR3 coding sequence is TGTGCCATCAGTGAGTCCTTGGGCACTGAAGCTTTCCTT. Protein: CAISESLGTEAFL.

The chain has TRBV5-1 and TRBJ2-3, with D unclear. The CDR3 has 13 amino acids. The germline V gene encodes CDR1 SGHRS and CDR2 YFSETQ. The V gene lost 5 bases and the J gene lost 6 bases, with 13 bases spanning the gap. The CDR3 here is CASSPDGPDTQYF. CDR3 DNA sequence: TGCGCCAGCAGTCCGGACGGTCCGGATACGCAGTATTTT.